This T cell receptor (beta chain) was sequenced for a study of blood T cell repertoires in COVID-19. Study details: Sites in the United States, Italy and Spain provided acute and convalescent COVID-19 samples. PBMCs, B-cell-depleted T cells, or T cells provided the cDNA or gDNA that made up the material.

This CDR3 is built from 13 residues. V was trimmed by 5 bases and J by 6 bases, leaving 13 bases between them. As originally analysed: Amplification with reference gene primers provided the estimates of nucleated cell counts. Here immunoSEQ multiplex PCR was the method, and the copy in TCRdb shows in-frame clones only, minus some. V and J calls and clone size are as listed in that table; D and trimming were resolved from the DNA. Altogether under 500,000 clones are present, 75% to 90% being singletons, with the ten largest covering around 4.4%. The V call is TRBV12-3 or TRBV12-4, the J call TRBJ1-1, with D hard to call. The sequencing sample was made of peripheral blood. The sequence was collected from a young woman with acute or convalescent COVID-19. The CDR3 loop reads CASSLNFVAEAFF. The DNA of the CDR3 is TGTGCCAGCAGTCTGAACTTTGTCGCTGAAGCTTTCTTT.